This is a list of T cell receptor beta chains from one sample in a study of T cell repertoires in cytomegalovirus infection. TCRdb analysed the reads with MiXCR anew, one entry per CDR3 protein. This table has about 770,000 distinct CDR3 sequences, approximately 32% appearing once. These receptors lack a known antigen. This specimen consisted of cultured CD8+ T cells from PBMCs, obtained from culture after CMV antigen stimulation. These TCRs come from a human donor in good health (CMV status not recorded). Some clones in this sample may be carry-over from other donors' samples. Each CDR3 is given with its conserved first and last residue.

TRBV10-3	TRBJ1-2	CAIRGTGDGYTF
TRBV7-6	TRBJ1-4	CASTYEGANEKLFF
TRBV4-2	TRBJ1-1	CASSQERGSPEAFF
TRBV28	TRBJ2-1	CASSSKIRTGKYNEQFF
TRBV6-4	TRBJ1-1	CASSTSRNTEAFF
TRBV6-1	TRBJ2-3	CASSEGGRWDTQYF
TRBV2	TRBJ2-7	CASSEEGEQYF
TRBV7-6	TRBJ2-3	CASSLDAKDTQYF
TRBV6-5	TRBJ1-1	CVSSYGTGRRTEAFF
TRBV7-6	TRBJ1-3	CASSLALTGSGNTIYF
TRBV6-8	TRBJ2-6	CASSYSDRGSSGANVLTF
TRBV7-6	TRBJ1-6	CASSVVTSYNSPLHF
TRBV19	TRBJ1-2	CASTPTETYGYTF
TRBV4-1	TRBJ2-1	CASSQATGGNNEQFF
TRBV6-8	TRBJ2-2	CASSYKGSGELFF
TRBV12-3/TRBV12-4	TRBJ2-6	CASRVPGQGISGANVLTF
TRBV7-4	TRBJ2-7	CASSLEDEQYF
TRBV20-1	TRBJ1-6	CSAREFSDSPLHF